This entry lists 18 T cell receptor beta chains sequenced from one sample in a study of T-cell memory formation after mild COVID-19 (dated by TCRdb to about 2021). Preparation of the library involved 5' RACE. Sequenced using an Illumina NovaSeq 6000. TCRdb cleaned the public reads at Q25 with fastp, built clones with MiXCR and kept in-frame beta chains. Each CDR3 protein gets just one entry, which takes the most common genes and DNA from the rows behind it. For this sample there are 400,000 to 500,000 distinct CDR3 sequences; more than 15% appear just once. The ten largest clones add up to 20% to 25% of the sample. The sample consisted of PBMCs or a T cell subset sorted from them (not recorded which). The receptors were gathered from a man younger than 35 who had mild COVID-19 (a few samples of this study predate the infection). The sample titles of this study are shuffled in the database, so cell type and time point are left out; the donor was told from shared clones.

J is TRBJ2-2 and V is TRBV2; D is possibly TRBD2 (6 bases). This CDR3 has 14 amino acids. The V gene lost 1 base and the J gene lost 5 bases, with 8 bases spanning the gap. Germline CDR1 and CDR2: SNHLY and FYNNEI. CDR3 DNA: TGTGCCAGCAGTGAAGAGGGGAGGACCGGGGAGCTGTTTTTT. It translates to CASSEEGRTGELFF.

This clonotype was counted between two and nine times. V gene TRBV4-3 combines with J gene TRBJ2-1, with 7 bases fitting TRBD2. The CDR3 sequence is 16 residues long. V lost 1 base and J lost 4; bases outside the gene matches: 7. The germline CDR1 and CDR2 sequences are LGHNA and YSLEER. The CDR3 reads CASSQGPAGMYNEQFF. The CDR3 DNA reads as TGCGCCAGCAGCCAAGGTCCAGCGGGGATGTACAATGAGCAGTTCTTC.

This chain connects TRBV12-3 or TRBV12-4 to TRBJ1-5; 7 bases fit TRBD1. The ends lost 6 bases at V and 0 bases at J; junction bases unmatched: 5. The CDR3 is made up of 15 amino acids. As DNA, the CDR3 is TGTGCCAGCAGGAGACAGGGTGATAGCAATCAGCCCCAGCATTTT. This translates into CASRRQGDSNQPQHF.

A single count supports this clonotype. The chain recombines TRBV29-1 with TRBJ1-1, with 8 bases that match TRBD1. Looked up from germline, CDR1 is SQVTM and CDR2 is ANQGSEA. CDR3 length: 14 amino acids. The junction had 8 bases not matched to a gene; V was cut back by 3 bases and J by 5 bases. CDR3 residues: CSVDGGQGATEAFF. CDR3 nucleotides: TGCAGCGTTGATGGTGGGCAGGGGGCGACTGAAGCTTTCTTT.

This clonotype was seen a handful of times. This chain connects TRBV4-3 to TRBJ2-3; 7 bases are a match to TRBD1. V was clipped by 1 base and J by 1 base; unmatched bases: 5. CDR3 size: 16 residues. Germline CDR1 LGHNA, CDR2 YSLEER. The CDR3 is CASSQVDRRGTDTQYF. The CDR3 DNA is TGCGCCAGCAGCCAAGTGGACAGGCGGGGCACAGATACGCAGTATTTT.

In its sample, this clonotype was seen a few times. The junction departs from the called germline gene at one end, perhaps through a read error. V gene TRBV19 combines with J gene TRBJ2-7; D is possibly TRBD1 (5 bases). Germline values: CDR1 LNHDA, CDR2 SQIVND (reference sequence). The CDR3 extends over 11 amino acids. The CDR3 region is CASWRQGEVDF. In nucleotides, the CDR3 is TGTGCCAGTTGGCGGCAGGGCGAGGTGGACTTC.

In this sample, this clonotype turned up many times. The rearrangement uses TRBV10-3 and TRBJ1-1; maybe TRBD1 (6 bases). This CDR3 has 16 amino acids. Looked up from germline, CDR1 is ENHRY and CDR2 is SYGVKD. Trimming took off 0 bases at V and 0 bases at J, with 11 bases between the two ends. The CDR3 loop reads CAISESRTAMNTEAFF. The DNA for the CDR3 is TGTGCCATCAGTGAGTCCAGGACAGCGATGAACACTGAAGCTTTCTTT.

This clonotype was recorded a few times. The chain uses TRBV7-6 and TRBJ2-2; no reliable D call. Trimming shortened V by 4 bases and J by 5 bases, and 20 bases separated the two germline ends. The CDR3 covers 17 residues. Per germline, CDR1 SGHVS and CDR2 FNYEAQ. The CDR3 is CASSSVVRAERTGELFF. The CDR3 nucleotides are TGTGCCAGCAGCTCCGTGGTCCGTGCGGAACGAACCGGGGAGCTGTTTTTT.

This clonotype has only a few counts. CDR3 sequence reads: CASSLGRPSETQYF. Here the CDR3 DNA reads TGCGCCAGCAGCTTAGGACGCCCTTCGGAGACCCAGTACTTC. The chain employs TRBV5-1 and TRBJ2-5; D is unresolved. V was cut by 2 bases and J by 5 bases, with 13 bases left in between. The CDR3 loop spans 14 amino acids. The germline V gene has CDR1 SGHRS and CDR2 YFSETQ.

The J gene is TRBJ2-2, the V gene TRBV10-3; 9 bases are shared with TRBD1. Germline V gene sequence: CDR1 ENHRY, CDR2 SYGVKD. The CDR3 consists of 15 residues. The V segment lost 2 bases and the J segment 6 bases; nucleotides outside the gene matches: 4. The CDR3 coding sequence is TGTGCCATCAGTGAGGGGACAGGGTCTGCCGGGGAGCTGTTTTTT. It encodes CAISEGTGSAGELFF.

Written as DNA, the CDR3 is TGTGCCAGCAGCAACCTAGGCACTGAAGCTTTCTTT. It specifies CASSNLGTEAFF. The gene calls are TRBV6-5 and TRBJ1-1; D is unresolved. Trimming removed 6 bases at V and 4 bases at J, with 9 bases between. The germline V gene encodes CDR1 MNHEY and CDR2 SVGAGI. The CDR3 length is 12 residues.

By share of the sample, this clonotype is medium-sized. The V and J genes are TRBV3-1 and TRBJ2-5, with a weak D call TRBD2 (5 bases). Germline V gives CDR1 LGHDT, CDR2 YNNKEL (reference sequence). Trimming stripped 0 bases from V and 3 bases from J, with 14 bases between. This CDR3 is 16 amino acids long. CDR3: CASSQDPRVREETQYF. The CDR3, as DNA: TGTGCCAGCAGCCAAGATCCTCGGGTGCGGGAAGAGACCCAGTACTTC.

The table lists this clonotype with many counts. The chain employs TRBV5-6 and TRBJ1-5; D is uncertain. The CDR3 covers 13 residues. V lost 2 bases to trimming and J lost 2 bases, with 5 bases between them. Germline loops: CDR1 SGHDT, CDR2 YYEEEE. Written as DNA, the CDR3 is TGTGCCAGCAGCTTTACTGGCAATCAGCCCCAGCATTTT. Translated, it gives CASSFTGNQPQHF.

The chain employs TRBV5-1 and TRBJ2-7; D perhaps matches TRBD1 (6 bases). CDR1 and CDR2 (germline): SGHRS, YFSETQ. Deletions cut 5 bases from V and 0 bases from J, with 12 bases between. The CDR3 has 14 residues. The CDR3 sequence is CASRRTASSYEQYV. The DNA for the CDR3 is TGCGCCAGCAGGAGGACAGCGAGCTCCTACGAGCAGTACGTC.

This clonotype was found a few times. This chain joins TRBV4-3 and TRBJ2-7, with 10 bases fitting TRBD1. Germline trimming cut 4 bases from V and 6 bases from J; bases unmatched to any gene: 12. The CDR3 has 16 residues. The germline gives CDR1 LGHNA, CDR2 YSLEER. CDR3 residues: CASSLSFWTGGSEQYF. Here the CDR3 DNA reads TGCGCCAGCAGCCTCAGCTTTTGGACAGGGGGTAGCGAGCAGTACTTC.

This clonotype occurred many times. This sequence joins TRBV21-1 and TRBJ2-7; TRBD1 reflects the table's D call only, with no check against the DNA. TRBV21-1 is a known pseudogene. This CDR3 comprises 15 residues. The DNA of the CDR3 is TGTGCCAGCAGCAACCTTTCTGACAGACTCTACGAGCAGTACTTC. As protein: CASSNLSDRLYEQYF.

The sample holds a few counts of this clonotype. J is TRBJ2-3 and V is TRBV7-3; 8 nucleotides match TRBD1. With V trimmed by 5 bases and J by 3 bases, 7 bases remained unmatched. Germline V lookup: CDR1 SGHTA, CDR2 FQGTGA. The CDR3 is 15 residues long. The CDR3 reads CASSVSGGWTDTQYF. As DNA, the CDR3 is TGTGCCAGCAGCGTATCAGGGGGCTGGACAGATACGCAGTATTTT.

This clonotype has just a few counts. The rearrangement joins TRBV27 to TRBJ2-7; D is perhaps TRBD2 (5 bases). V lost 3 bases to trimming and J lost 1 base, with 10 bases between them. CDR3 length: 14 residues. Germline assignment: CDR1 MNHEY and CDR2 SMNVEV (reference sequence). The CDR3 coding sequence is TGTGCCAGCAGTTTCGGGATCCAATCCTACGAGCAGTACTTC. Its protein is CASSFGIQSYEQYF.